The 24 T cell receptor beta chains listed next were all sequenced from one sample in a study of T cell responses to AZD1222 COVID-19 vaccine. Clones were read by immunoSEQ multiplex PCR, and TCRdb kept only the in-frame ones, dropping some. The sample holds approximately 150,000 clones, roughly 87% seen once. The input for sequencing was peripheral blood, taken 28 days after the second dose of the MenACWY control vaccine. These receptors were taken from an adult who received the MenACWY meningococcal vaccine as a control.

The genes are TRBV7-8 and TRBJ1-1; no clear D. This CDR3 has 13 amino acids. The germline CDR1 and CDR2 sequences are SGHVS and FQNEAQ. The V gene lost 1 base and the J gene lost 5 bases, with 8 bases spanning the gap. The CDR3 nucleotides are TGTGCCAGCAGCTTAGTGTCGGAGACTGAAGCTTTCTTT. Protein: CASSLVSETEAFF.

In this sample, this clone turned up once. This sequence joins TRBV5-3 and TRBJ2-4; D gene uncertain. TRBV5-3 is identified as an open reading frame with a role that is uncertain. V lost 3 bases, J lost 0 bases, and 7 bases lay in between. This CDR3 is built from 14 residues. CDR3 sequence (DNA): TGTGCCAGAAGCTCAGAGTTAGCCAAAAACATTCAGTACTTC. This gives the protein CARSSELAKNIQYF.

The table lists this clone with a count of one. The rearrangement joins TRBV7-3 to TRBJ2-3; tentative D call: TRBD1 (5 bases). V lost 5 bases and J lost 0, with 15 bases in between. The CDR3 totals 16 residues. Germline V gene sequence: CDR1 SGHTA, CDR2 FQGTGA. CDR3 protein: CASSLGALTSTDTQYF. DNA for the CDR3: TGTGCCAGCAGCCTTGGGGCTTTAACTAGCACAGATACGCAGTATTTT.

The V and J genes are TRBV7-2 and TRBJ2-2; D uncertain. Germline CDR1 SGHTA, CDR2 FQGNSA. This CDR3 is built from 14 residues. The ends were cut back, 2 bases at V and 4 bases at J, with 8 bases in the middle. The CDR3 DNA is TGTGCCAGCAGCTTAAATTCCCTCACCGGGGAGCTGTTTTTT. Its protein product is CASSLNSLTGELFF.

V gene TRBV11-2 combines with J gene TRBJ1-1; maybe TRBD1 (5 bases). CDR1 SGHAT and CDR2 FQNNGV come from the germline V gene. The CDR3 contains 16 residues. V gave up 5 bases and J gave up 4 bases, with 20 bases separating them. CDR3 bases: TGTGCCAGCAGCGCCTCTAGTTGGGAGGGGACCACTGAAGCTTTCTTT. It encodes CASSASSWEGTTEAFF.

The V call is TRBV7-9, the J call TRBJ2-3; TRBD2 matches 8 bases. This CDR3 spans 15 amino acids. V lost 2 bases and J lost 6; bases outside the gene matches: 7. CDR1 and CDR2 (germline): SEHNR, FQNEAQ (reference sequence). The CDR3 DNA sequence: TGTGCCAGCAGCTTATGGGTTAGCGGGACTGATACGCAGTATTTT. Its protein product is CASSLWVSGTDTQYF.

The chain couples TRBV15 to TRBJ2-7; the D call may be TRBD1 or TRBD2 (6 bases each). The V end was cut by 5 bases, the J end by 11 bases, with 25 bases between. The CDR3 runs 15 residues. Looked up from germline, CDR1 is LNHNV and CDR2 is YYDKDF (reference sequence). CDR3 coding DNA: TGTGCCACCAGCCCGGGGAAGGGGGGTCTCCGTGAGGAGTACTTC. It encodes CATSPGKGGLREEYF.

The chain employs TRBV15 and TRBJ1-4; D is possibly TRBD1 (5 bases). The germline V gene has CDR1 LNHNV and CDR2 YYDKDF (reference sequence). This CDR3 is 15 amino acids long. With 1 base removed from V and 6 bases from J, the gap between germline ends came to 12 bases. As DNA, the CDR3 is TGTGCCACCAGCAGAGGGGGGGGGTTGGATGAAAAACTGTTTTTT. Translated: CATSRGGGLDEKLFF.

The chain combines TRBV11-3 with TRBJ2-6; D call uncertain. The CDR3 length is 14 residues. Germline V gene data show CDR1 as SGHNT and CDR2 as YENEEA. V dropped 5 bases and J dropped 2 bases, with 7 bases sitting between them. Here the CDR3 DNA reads TGTGCCAGCAGCCCAACTCCTGGGGCCAACGTCCTGACTTTC. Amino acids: CASSPTPGANVLTF.

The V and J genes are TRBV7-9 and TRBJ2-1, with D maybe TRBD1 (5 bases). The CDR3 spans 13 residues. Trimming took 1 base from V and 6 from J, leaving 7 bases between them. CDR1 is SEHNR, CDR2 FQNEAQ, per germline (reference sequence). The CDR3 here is CASSLGQFNEQFF. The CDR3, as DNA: TGTGCCAGCAGCTTAGGACAGTTCAATGAGCAGTTCTTC.

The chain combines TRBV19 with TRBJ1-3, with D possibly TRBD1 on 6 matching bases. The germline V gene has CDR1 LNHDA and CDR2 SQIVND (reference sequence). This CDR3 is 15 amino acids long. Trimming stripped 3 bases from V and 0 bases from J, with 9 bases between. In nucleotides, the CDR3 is TGTGCCAGTAGTATTGAGGGGGGCTCTGGAAACACCATATATTTT. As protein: CASSIEGGSGNTIYF.

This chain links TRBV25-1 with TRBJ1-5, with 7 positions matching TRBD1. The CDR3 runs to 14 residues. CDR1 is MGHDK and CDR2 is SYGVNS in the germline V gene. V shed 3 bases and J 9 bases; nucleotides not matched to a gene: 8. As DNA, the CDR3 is TGTGCCAGCAGTGAGAGACAGGGAGGGGCGCCCCAGCATTTT. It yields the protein CASSERQGGAPQHF. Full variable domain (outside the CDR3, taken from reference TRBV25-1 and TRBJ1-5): EADIYQTPRYLVIGTGKKITLECSQTMGHDKMYWYQQDPGMELHLIHYSYGVNSTEKGDLSSESTVSRIRTEHFPLTLESARPSHTSQYLCASSERQGGAPQHFGDGTRLSIL.

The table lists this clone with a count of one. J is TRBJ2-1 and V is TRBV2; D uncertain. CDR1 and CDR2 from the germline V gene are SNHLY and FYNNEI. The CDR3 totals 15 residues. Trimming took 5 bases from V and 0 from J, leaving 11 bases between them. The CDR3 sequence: CASSSSTPSYNEQFF. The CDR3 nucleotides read TGTGCCAGCAGTTCGTCTACACCCTCCTACAATGAGCAGTTCTTC.

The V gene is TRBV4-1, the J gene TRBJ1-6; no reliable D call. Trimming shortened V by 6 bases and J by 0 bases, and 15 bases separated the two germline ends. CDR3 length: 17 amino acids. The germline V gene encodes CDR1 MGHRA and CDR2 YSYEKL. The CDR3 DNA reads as TGCGCCAGCAGACTTGGCGCGGGGAGCTCCTATAATTCACCCCTCCACTTT. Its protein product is CASRLGAGSSYNSPLHF.

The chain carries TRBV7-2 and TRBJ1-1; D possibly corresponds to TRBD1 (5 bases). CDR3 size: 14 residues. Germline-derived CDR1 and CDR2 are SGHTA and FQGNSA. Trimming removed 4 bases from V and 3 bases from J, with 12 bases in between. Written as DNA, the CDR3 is TGTGCCAGCAGCTCGAGGGGAGGGTACACTGAAGCTTTCTTT. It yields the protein CASSSRGGYTEAFF.

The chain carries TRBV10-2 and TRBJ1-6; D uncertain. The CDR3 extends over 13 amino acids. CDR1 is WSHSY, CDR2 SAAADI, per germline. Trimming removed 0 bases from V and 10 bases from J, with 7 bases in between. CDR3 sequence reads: CASSESRVSPLHF. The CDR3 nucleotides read TGCGCCAGCAGTGAGTCAAGGGTATCACCCCTCCACTTT.

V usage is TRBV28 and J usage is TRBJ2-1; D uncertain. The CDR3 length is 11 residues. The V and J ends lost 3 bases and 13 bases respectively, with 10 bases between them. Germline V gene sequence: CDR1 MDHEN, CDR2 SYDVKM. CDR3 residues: CASSFAIAQFF. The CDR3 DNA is TGTGCCAGCAGTTTCGCGATAGCCCAGTTCTTC.

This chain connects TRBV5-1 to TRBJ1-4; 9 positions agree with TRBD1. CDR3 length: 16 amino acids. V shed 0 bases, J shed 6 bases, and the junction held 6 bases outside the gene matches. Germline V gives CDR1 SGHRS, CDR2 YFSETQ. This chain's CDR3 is CASSLGDRAKDEKLFF. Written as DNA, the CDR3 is TGCGCCAGCAGCTTGGGGGACAGGGCGAAGGATGAAAAACTGTTTTTT.

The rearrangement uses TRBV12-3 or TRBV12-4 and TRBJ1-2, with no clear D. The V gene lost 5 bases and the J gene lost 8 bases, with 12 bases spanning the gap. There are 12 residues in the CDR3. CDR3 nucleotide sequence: TGTGCCAGCAGTAAAACCATTAACGGCTACACCTTC. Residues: CASSKTINGYTF.

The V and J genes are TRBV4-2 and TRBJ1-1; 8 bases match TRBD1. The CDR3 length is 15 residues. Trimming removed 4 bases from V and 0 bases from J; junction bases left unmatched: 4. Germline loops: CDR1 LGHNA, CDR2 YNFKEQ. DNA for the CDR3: TGTGCCAGCAGCCCGGGACAGGTTATGAACACTGAAGCTTTCTTT. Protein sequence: CASSPGQVMNTEAFF.

The CDR3 region has the DNA TGTGCCAGCAGTAAGGGCTCAATCACAGATACGCAGTATTTT. It codes for CASSKGSITDTQYF. The chain couples TRBV6-2 or TRBV6-3 to TRBJ2-3; D remains ambiguous. This CDR3 is 14 amino acids long. Germline V gene sequence: CDR1 MNHEY, CDR2 SVGEGT. Trimming cost V 5 bases and J 2 bases, with 11 bases left between them.

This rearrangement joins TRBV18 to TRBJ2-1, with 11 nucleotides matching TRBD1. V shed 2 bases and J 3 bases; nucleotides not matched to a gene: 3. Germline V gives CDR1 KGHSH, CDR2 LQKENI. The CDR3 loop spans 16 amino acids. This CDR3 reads CASSPTGTGGYNEQFF. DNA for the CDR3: TGTGCCAGCTCACCAACCGGGACAGGGGGCTACAATGAGCAGTTCTTC.

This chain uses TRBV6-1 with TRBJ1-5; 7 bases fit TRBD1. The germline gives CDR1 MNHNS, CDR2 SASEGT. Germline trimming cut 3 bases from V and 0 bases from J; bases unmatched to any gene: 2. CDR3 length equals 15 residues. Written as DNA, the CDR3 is TGTGCCAGCAGTGACCAGGGGGTTAGCAATCAGCCCCAGCATTTT. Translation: CASSDQGVSNQPQHF.

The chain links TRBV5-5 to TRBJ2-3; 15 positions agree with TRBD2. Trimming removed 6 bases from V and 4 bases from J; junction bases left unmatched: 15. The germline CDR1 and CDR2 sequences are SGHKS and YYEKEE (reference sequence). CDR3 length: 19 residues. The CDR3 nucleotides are TGTGCCAGCATCATCCTCGGGACTAGCGGGAGGACAGTAGCAGATACGCAGTATTTT. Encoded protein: CASIILGTSGRTVADTQYF.